The T cell receptor (beta chain) described here comes from a study of cytomegalovirus exposure and HLA in healthy donors. Germline V gives CDR1 SQVTM, CDR2 ANQGSEA. The V segment lost 4 bases and the J segment 0 bases; nucleotides outside the gene matches: 4. The CDR3 has 15 amino acids. PCR used 60 Vbeta primers and 13 Jbeta primers. Sequenced by immunoSEQ multiplex PCR; TCRdb stores in-frame clones only, minus some. Among 130,000 or so clones listed, 82% were seen once. The sample taken for sequencing was PBMCs. The source is a woman aged 40 to 55 in good health and CMV-seronegative. The gene calls are TRBV29-1 and TRBJ1-4, with 8 bases matching TRBD1. The CDR3 loop is CSVAGQGATNEKLFF. The CDR3 region has the DNA TGCAGCGTTGCTGGACAGGGCGCAACTAATGAAAAACTGTTTTTT. Full variable domain (rest looked up from reference TRBV29-1 and TRBJ1-4): SAVISQKPSRDICQRGTSLTIQCQVDSQVTMMFWYRQQPGQSLTLIATANQGSEATYESGFVIDKFPISRPNLTFSTLTVSNMSPEDSSIYLCSVAGQGATNEKLFFGSGTQLSVL.